This T cell receptor (beta chain) came from a study of T-cell memory formation after mild COVID-19. Background on the study: Largely donor-specific TCR clusters were found.

Trimming took 1 base from V and 4 from J, leaving 9 bases between them. The CDR3 sequence is 14 residues long. Germline CDR1 and CDR2: SGHTA and FQGNSA. Constant-segment-primed 5'RACE gave TCR alpha and TCR beta cDNA libraries with sample barcodes and UMIs. TCRdb analysed the 5' RACE reads with MiXCR anew, one entry per CDR3 protein. The sample records a few hundred thousand distinct CDR3 sequences, over 25% being singletons. A few counts support this clonotype. The clonotype was recovered from an adult woman who had mild COVID-19 (a few samples of this study predate the infection). Cell type and time point are not known. The chain uses TRBV7-2 and TRBJ2-3; D remains unclear. Sequenced input: PBMCs or a T cell subset sorted from them (not recorded which). CDR3: CASSLVAPADTQYF. The CDR3, as DNA: TGTGCCAGCAGCTTAGTGGCGCCCGCAGATACGCAGTATTTT.